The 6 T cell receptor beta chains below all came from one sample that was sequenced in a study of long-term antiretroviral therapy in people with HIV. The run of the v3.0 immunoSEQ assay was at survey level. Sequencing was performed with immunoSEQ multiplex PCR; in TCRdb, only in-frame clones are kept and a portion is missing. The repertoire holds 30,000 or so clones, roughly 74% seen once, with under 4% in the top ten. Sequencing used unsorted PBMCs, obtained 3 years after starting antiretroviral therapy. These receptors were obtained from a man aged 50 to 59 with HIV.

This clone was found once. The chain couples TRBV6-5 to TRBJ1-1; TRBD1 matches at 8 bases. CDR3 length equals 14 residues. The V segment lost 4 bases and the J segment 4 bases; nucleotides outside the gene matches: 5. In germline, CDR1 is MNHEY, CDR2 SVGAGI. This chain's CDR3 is CASSFDRGSTEAFF. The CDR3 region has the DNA TGTGCCAGCAGTTTCGACAGGGGTAGCACTGAAGCTTTCTTT.

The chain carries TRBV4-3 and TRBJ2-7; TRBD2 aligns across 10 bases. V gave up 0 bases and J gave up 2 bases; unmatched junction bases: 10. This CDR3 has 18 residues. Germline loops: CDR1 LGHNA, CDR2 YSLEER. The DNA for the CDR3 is TGCGCCAGCAGCCAAGATCGAGTAAGTGGACTAGCGGCCTACGAGCAGTACTTC. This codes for CASSQDRVSGLAAYEQYF.

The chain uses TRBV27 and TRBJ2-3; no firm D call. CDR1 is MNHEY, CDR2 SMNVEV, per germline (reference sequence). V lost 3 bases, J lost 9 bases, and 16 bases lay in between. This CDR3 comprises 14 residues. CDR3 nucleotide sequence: TGTGCCAGCAGTTTTAACTCCAACGTGGGGACGCAGTATTTT. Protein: CASSFNSNVGTQYF.

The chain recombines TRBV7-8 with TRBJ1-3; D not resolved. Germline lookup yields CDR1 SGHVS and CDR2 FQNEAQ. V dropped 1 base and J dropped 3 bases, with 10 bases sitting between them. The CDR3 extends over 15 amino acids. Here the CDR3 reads CASSLDGSFGNTIYF. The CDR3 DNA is TGTGCCAGCAGCTTAGACGGCTCTTTTGGAAACACCATATATTTT.

The CDR3, as DNA: TGTGCCAGCAGTTTAGGTGGGACTGAAAAACTGTTTTTT. It yields the protein CASSLGGTEKLFF. The chain has TRBV28 and TRBJ1-4; TRBD1 might be the D (5 bases). Looked up from germline, CDR1 is MDHEN and CDR2 is SYDVKM. The CDR3 spans 13 residues. With 2 bases removed from V and 7 bases from J, the gap between germline ends came to 8 bases.

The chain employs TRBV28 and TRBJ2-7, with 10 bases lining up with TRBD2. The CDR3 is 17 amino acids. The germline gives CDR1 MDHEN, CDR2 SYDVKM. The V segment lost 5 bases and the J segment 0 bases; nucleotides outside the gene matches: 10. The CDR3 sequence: CASSQASGGASSYEQYF. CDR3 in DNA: TGTGCCAGCAGTCAGGCTAGCGGGGGTGCGAGCTCCTACGAGCAGTACTTC.